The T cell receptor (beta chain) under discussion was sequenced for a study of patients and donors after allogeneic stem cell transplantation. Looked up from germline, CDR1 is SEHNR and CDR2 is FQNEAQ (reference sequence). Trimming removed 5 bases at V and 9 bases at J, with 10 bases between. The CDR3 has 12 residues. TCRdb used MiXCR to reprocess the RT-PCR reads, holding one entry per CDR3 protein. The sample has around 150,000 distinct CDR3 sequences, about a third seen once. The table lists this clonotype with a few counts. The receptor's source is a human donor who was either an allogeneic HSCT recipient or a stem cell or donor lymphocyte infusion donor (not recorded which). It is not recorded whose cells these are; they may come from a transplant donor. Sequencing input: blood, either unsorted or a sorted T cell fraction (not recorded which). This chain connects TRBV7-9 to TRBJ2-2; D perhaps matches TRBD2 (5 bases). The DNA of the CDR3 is TGTGCCAGCAGCCATGGCGGGCGGGAGCTGTTTTTT. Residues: CASSHGGRELFF.